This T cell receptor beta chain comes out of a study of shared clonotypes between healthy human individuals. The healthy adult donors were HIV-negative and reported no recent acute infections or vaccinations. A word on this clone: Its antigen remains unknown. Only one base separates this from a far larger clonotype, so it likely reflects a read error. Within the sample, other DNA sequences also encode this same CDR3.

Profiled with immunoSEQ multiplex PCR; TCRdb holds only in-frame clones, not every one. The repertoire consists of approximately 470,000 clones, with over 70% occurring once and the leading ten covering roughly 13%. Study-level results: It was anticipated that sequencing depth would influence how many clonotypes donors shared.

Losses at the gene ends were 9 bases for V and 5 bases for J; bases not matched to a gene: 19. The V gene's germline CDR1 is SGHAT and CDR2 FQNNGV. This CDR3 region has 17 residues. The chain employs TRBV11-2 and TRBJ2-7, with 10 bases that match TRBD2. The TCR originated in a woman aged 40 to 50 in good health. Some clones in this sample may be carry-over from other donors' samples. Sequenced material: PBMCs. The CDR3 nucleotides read TGTGCCAGTAGCATAGAACTAGCGGGGAGTGGGAGGGACGAGCAGTACTTC. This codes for CASSIELAGSGRDEQYF.